Each of the 21 T cell receptor beta chains below was sequenced from the same sample in a study of shared clonotypes between healthy human individuals (TCRdb year 2020). The library relied on the immunoSEQ multiplex PCR assay. TCRdb obtained this table from immuneACCESS and retained in-frame rearrangements with V and J assigned. These tables miss some clones; where compared with another copy, unresolved V genes account for less than half of the shortfall, and the remainder is unexplained. The sample table lists around 2,000,000 clones, roughly 91% of them with a count of one. Of the sample, around 1.7% is held by the ten largest clones. CD8 naive samples were CD45RO-negative cells positively selected for CCR7, giving a CD45RA+CCR7+ population that excluded TemRA cells. Sequencing was carried out using naive CD8+ T cells from PBMCs. In light of the paper, this sample's cell subset or site label describes: CD45RA+CCR7+. The receptors originated from a man younger than 30 in good health. Some clones in this sample may be carry-over from other donors' samples.

The chain is built from TRBV10-2 and TRBJ1-2; maybe TRBD1 (5 bases). The germline CDR1 and CDR2 sequences are WSHSY and SAAADI. The CDR3 runs to 14 residues. V gave up 2 bases and J gave up 4 bases, with 11 bases separating them. The chain's CDR3 is CASSEPEGPYGYTF. The CDR3 nucleotides are TGCGCCAGCAGTGAGCCGGAGGGACCCTATGGCTACACCTTC.

V is TRBV11-2 and J is TRBJ2-7; D tentatively fits TRBD1 or TRBD2 (7 bases each). The CDR3 is 15 amino acids. Germline CDR1 and CDR2: SGHAT and FQNNGV. The V end was cut by 5 bases, the J end by 3 bases, with 17 bases between. CDR3 coding DNA: TGTGCCAGCAGCCCCGGGGGAGGGGGCCTCTACGAGCAGTACTTC. It is translated as CASSPGGGGLYEQYF. Based on the CDR3 plus reference TRBV11-2 and TRBJ2-7, the full variable domain is EAGVAQSPRYKIIEKRQSVAFWCNPISGHATLYWYQQILGQGPKLLIQFQNNGVVDDSQLPKDRFSAERLKGVDSTLKIQPAKLEDSAVYLCASSPGGGGLYEQYFGPGTRLTVT.

This clone was seen a few times. V and J are TRBV30 and TRBJ1-1; D remains unclear. Germline CDR1 GTSNPN, CDR2 SVGIG (reference sequence). With 0 bases removed from V and 0 bases from J, the gap between germline ends came to 14 bases. The CDR3 has 16 residues. DNA for the CDR3: TGTGCCTGGAGTGTACATAGTGAGGGTTTGAACACTGAAGCTTTCTTT. It codes for CAWSVHSEGLNTEAFF.

V and J are TRBV6-1 and TRBJ2-3; possibly TRBD1 for D (5 bases). Trimming shortened V by 4 bases and J by 4 bases, and 15 bases separated the two germline ends. The CDR3 is made up of 15 amino acids. Looked up from germline, CDR1 is MNHNS and CDR2 is SASEGT. The CDR3 spells CASSVLRGLADTQYF. CDR3 coding DNA: TGTGCCAGCAGTGTACTAAGGGGATTGGCAGATACGCAGTATTTT.

A word on this clone: Other DNA sequences in the sample encode the same CDR3. This chain uses TRBV14 with TRBJ2-7; tentative D call: TRBD2 (5 bases). The CDR3 has 15 amino acids. The ends were cut back, 1 base at V and 0 bases at J, with 10 bases in the middle. From germline, CDR1 is SGHDN and CDR2 FVKESK. The CDR3 nucleotides are TGTGCCAGCAGCCAAGGGCCGGGGAGCTCCTACGAGCAGTACTTC. Residues: CASSQGPGSSYEQYF. Supplemented by reference TRBV14 and TRBJ2-7, the full variable domain reads EAGVTQFPSHSVIEKGQTVTLRCDPISGHDNLYWYRRVMGKEIKFLLHFVKESKQDESGMPNNRFLAERTGGTYSTLKVQPAELEDSGVYFCASSQGPGSSYEQYFGPGTRLTVT.

The chain combines TRBV4-1 with TRBJ2-1; tentative D call: TRBD2 (6 bases). The CDR3 extends over 15 amino acids. Germline V gene lookup returns CDR1 MGHRA and CDR2 YSYEKL. The V end was cut by 0 bases, the J end by 8 bases, with 14 bases between. The CDR3 region has the DNA TGCGCCAGCAGCCAAGATCCTCCGGGAGTCTATGAGCAGTTCTTC. Its protein product is CASSQDPPGVYEQFF.

This rearrangement joins TRBV7-9 to TRBJ2-1; D perhaps matches TRBD1 (6 bases). The CDR3 is 14 residues long. Per the germline V gene, CDR1 is SEHNR and CDR2 is FQNEAQ (reference sequence). The V end was cut by 5 bases, the J end by 8 bases, with 16 bases between. CDR3 protein: CASSLLTQGDEQFF. The CDR3 DNA is TGTGCCAGCAGCCTTTTGACACAGGGAGATGAGCAGTTCTTC.

The table lists this clone with a count of one. This rearrangement joins TRBV30 to TRBJ1-2; tentative D call: TRBD1 (5 bases). The CDR3 runs to 15 residues. V dropped 4 bases and J dropped 1 base, with 16 bases sitting between them. From germline, CDR1 is GTSNPN and CDR2 SVGIG (reference sequence). The DNA of the CDR3 is TGTGCCTGGATATCGGGGGACGGCATTAACTATGGCTACACCTTC. Its translation: CAWISGDGINYGYTF.

CDR3 loop: CASTPPGGQETQYF. CDR3 coding DNA: TGTGCCAGCACCCCCCCGGGGGGACAAGAGACCCAGTACTTC. The gene calls are TRBV7-8 and TRBJ2-5; TRBD2 matches 7 bases. Germline V gene lookup returns CDR1 SGHVS and CDR2 FQNEAQ. The CDR3 has 14 amino acids. With 7 bases clipped from V and 2 bases from J, the junction kept 7 bases outside the gene matches.

The chain couples TRBV19 to TRBJ1-2, with 8 nucleotides matching TRBD1. This CDR3 is built from 15 residues. The junction had 9 bases not matched to a gene; V was cut back by 5 bases and J by 4 bases. Germline V gene sequence: CDR1 LNHDA, CDR2 SQIVND (reference sequence). CDR3 in amino acids: CASSVYRTGSYGYTF. The CDR3 DNA follows: TGTGCCAGTAGTGTGTACCGGACAGGGTCCTATGGCTACACCTTC. The whole variable domain, remainder taken from reference TRBV19 and TRBJ1-2, is DGGITQSPKYLFRKEGQNVTLSCEQNLNHDAMYWYRQDPGQGLRLIYYSQIVNDFQKGDIAEGYSVSREKKESFPLTVTSAQKNPTAFYLCASSVYRTGSYGYTFGSGTRLTVV.

The J gene is TRBJ2-3, the V gene TRBV12-5, with a weak D call TRBD1 (6 bases). Trimming shortened V by 5 bases and J by 4 bases, and 10 bases separated the two germline ends. The CDR3 runs 13 residues. Germline V CDR1 and CDR2: LGHNT, FRNRAP. The CDR3 nucleotides are TGTGCTAGTGGTACGACAGGCCCAGATACGCAGTATTTT. This translates into CASGTTGPDTQYF.

The chain employs TRBV12-5 and TRBJ2-1; perhaps TRBD2 as D (6 bases). Germline lookup yields CDR1 LGHNT and CDR2 FRNRAP. This CDR3 is 14 amino acids long. Trimming removed 2 bases from V and 5 bases from J, with 10 bases in between. The CDR3 DNA reads TGTGCTAGTGGTTTGCTTGGGAGGAACAATGAGCAGTTCTTC. This codes for CASGLLGRNNEQFF.

V usage is TRBV28 and J usage is TRBJ2-7, with a tentative D call TRBD2 (7 bases). Trimming left V 7 bases short and J 2 bases short, with 15 bases between. Germline CDR1 MDHEN, CDR2 SYDVKM. CDR3 size: 14 residues. Here the CDR3 reads CASTPGGPTYEQYF. As DNA, the CDR3 is TGTGCCAGCACCCCGGGGGGCCCCACCTACGAGCAGTACTTC.

In nucleotides, the CDR3 is TGTGCCAGTAGTACCCTACCCGGGGAGCTGTTTTTT. Its translation: CASSTLPGELFF. The rearrangement joins TRBV19 to TRBJ2-2; no clear D. Trimming pared 4 bases from V and 6 bases from J, leaving 6 bases between. Germline-derived CDR1 and CDR2 are LNHDA and SQIVND (reference sequence). The CDR3 sequence is 12 residues long.

This sequence joins TRBV27 and TRBJ1-2; no clear D gene. Germline loops: CDR1 MNHEY, CDR2 SMNVEV (reference sequence). V lost 4 bases and J lost 1, with 10 bases in between. The CDR3 is 14 residues long. The CDR3 loop is CASSSAPGNYGYTF. CDR3 nucleotide sequence: TGTGCCAGCAGTTCCGCCCCGGGTAACTATGGCTACACCTTC.

The chain carries TRBV9 and TRBJ1-2; D is uncertain. Trimming stripped 0 bases from V and 2 bases from J, with 11 bases between. This CDR3 has 15 residues. Germline V gene data show CDR1 as SGDLS and CDR2 as YYNGEE. The DNA of the CDR3 is TGTGCCAGCAGCGTAGGCGGGGATGGGAACTATGGCTACACCTTC. Its translation is CASSVGGDGNYGYTF.

The chain uses TRBV15 and TRBJ1-1; D is possibly TRBD1 (5 bases). Germline-derived CDR1 and CDR2 are LNHNV and YYDKDF (reference sequence). The CDR3 sequence is 17 residues long. V dropped 4 bases and J dropped 1 base, with 19 bases sitting between them. In nucleotides, the CDR3 is TGTGCCACCAGCATGGGGGGTAGTCACAGGAAGAACACTGAAGCTTTCTTT. Translation: CATSMGGSHRKNTEAFF. The full variable domain, completed using reference TRBV15 and TRBJ1-1, is DAMVIQNPRYQVTQFGKPVTLSCSQTLNHNVMYWYQQKSSQAPKLLFHYYDKDFNNEADTPDNFQSRRPNTSFCFLDIRSPGLGDTAMYLCATSMGGSHRKNTEAFFGQGTRLTVV.

The V gene is TRBV5-1, the J gene TRBJ2-1; 9 nucleotides match TRBD1. This CDR3 spans 16 amino acids. V trimming: 3 bases; J trimming: 0 bases; junction bases outside the gene matches: 4. Per the germline V gene, CDR1 is SGHRS and CDR2 is YFSETQ. CDR3 DNA: TGCGCCAGCAGCTGGGACAGGGTAAGCTCCTACAATGAGCAGTTCTTC. Translated: CASSWDRVSSYNEQFF. Looking up the rest from reference TRBV5-1 and TRBJ2-1 gives the full variable domain: KAGVTQTPRYLIKTRGQQVTLSCSPISGHRSVSWYQQTPGQGLQFLFEYFSETQRNKGNFPGRFSGRQFSNSRSEMNVSTLELGDSALYLCASSWDRVSSYNEQFFGPGTRLTVL.

The J gene is TRBJ1-1, the V gene TRBV7-2, with D maybe TRBD1 (5 bases). This CDR3 region has 16 residues. CDR1 and CDR2 from the germline V gene are SGHTA and FQGNSA. Trimming removed 5 bases from V and 0 bases from J, with 16 bases in between. For the CDR3, the DNA is TGTGCCAGCAGCCACACCGGGGGGAGGGTGAACACTGAAGCTTTCTTT. Translating it yields CASSHTGGRVNTEAFF.

The rearrangement uses TRBV6-5 and TRBJ2-4; 7 bases align to TRBD2. Germline lookup yields CDR1 MNHEY and CDR2 SVGAGI. V shed 0 bases, J shed 5 bases, and the junction held 7 bases outside the gene matches. This CDR3 contains 16 residues. The CDR3 region is CASSYSGEGLQNIQYF. CDR3 bases: TGTGCCAGCAGTTACTCTGGGGAGGGATTGCAAAACATTCAGTACTTC.

The CDR3 protein is CASSLELTEAFF. The CDR3 DNA is TGTGCCAGCAGCTTGGAACTCACTGAAGCTTTCTTT. The rearrangement uses TRBV5-4 and TRBJ1-1; D is unresolved. The CDR3 runs 12 residues. Looked up from germline, CDR1 is SGHNT and CDR2 is YYREEE (reference sequence). Trimming removed 0 bases at V and 4 bases at J, with 4 bases between.